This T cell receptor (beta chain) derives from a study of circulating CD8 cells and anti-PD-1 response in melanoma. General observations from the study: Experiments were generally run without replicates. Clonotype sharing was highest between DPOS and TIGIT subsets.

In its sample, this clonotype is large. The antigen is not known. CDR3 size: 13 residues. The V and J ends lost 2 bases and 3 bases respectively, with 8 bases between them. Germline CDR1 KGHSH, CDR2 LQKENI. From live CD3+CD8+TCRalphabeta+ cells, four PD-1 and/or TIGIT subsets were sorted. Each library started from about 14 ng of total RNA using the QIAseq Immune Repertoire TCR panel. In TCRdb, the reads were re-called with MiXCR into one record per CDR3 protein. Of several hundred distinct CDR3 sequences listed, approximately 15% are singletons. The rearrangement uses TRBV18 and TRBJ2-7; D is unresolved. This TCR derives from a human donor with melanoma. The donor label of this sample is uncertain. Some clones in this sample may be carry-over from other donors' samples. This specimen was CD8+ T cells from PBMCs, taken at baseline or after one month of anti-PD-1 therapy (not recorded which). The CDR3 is CASSPGVYYEQYF. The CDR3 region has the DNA TGTGCCAGCTCACCAGGGGTTTACTACGAGCAGTACTTC.